A single T cell receptor (beta chain) is shown here with its context. This specimen comes from a study of technical replicates of blood from a handful of donors. The germline CDR1 and CDR2 sequences are SGHRS and YFSETQ. This CDR3 spans 15 amino acids. The V and J ends lost 0 bases and 3 bases, in that order; junction bases with no gene match: 2. Sequenced by immunoSEQ multiplex PCR; TCRdb stores in-frame clones only, minus some. Here the sample spans 45,000 to 60,000 clones, approximately 94% being singletons. The rearrangement links TRBV5-1 to TRBJ2-7, with 11 positions matching TRBD2. Sequenced sample: PBMCs. The sequence was collected from a human donor in good health. Some clones in this sample may be carry-over from other donors' samples. CDR3 region: CASSLGGTSGYEQYF. The CDR3 DNA follows: TGCGCCAGCAGCTTGGGCGGGACTAGCGGCTACGAGCAGTACTTC.